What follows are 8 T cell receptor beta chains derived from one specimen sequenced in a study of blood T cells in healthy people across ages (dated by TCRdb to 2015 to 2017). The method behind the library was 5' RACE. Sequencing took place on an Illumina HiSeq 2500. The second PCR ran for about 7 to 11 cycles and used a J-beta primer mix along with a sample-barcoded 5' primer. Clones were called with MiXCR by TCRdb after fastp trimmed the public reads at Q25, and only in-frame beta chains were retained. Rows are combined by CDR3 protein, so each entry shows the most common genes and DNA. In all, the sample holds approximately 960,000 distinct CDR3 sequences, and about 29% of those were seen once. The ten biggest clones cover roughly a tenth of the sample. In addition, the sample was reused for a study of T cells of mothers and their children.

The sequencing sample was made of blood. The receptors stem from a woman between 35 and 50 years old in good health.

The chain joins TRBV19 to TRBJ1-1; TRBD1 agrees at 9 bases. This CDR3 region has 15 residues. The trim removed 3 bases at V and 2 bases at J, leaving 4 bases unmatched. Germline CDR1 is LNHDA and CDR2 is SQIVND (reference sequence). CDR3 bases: TGTGCCAGTAGTATGGGACAGGGACTCAACACTGAAGCTTTCTTT. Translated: CASSMGQGLNTEAFF.

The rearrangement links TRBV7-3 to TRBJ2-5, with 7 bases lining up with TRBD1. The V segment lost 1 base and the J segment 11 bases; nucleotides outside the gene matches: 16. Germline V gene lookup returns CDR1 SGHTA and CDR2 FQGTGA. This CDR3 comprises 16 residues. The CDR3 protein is CASSLIAVRGYNEQYF. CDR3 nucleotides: TGTGCCAGCAGCTTAATCGCGGTCAGGGGGTACAATGAGCAGTACTTC.

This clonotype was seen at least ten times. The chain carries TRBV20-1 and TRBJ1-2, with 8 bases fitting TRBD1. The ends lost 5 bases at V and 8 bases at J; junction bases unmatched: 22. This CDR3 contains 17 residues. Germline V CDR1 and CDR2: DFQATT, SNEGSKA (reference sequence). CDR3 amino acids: CSARSLTTGVRRGGYTF. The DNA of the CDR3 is TGCAGTGCTCGATCTTTAACGACAGGGGTGAGACGGGGCGGCTACACCTTC.

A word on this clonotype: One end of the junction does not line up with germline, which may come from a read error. The CDR3 DNA reads TGTGCTAGCAGCTTAGGCGGGCGAATAAATGAGCAGTACTTC. Amino acids: CASSLGGRINEQYF. This chain joins TRBV7-7 and TRBJ2-5; tentatively, D is TRBD2 (5 bases). This CDR3 region has 14 residues. Germline V gives CDR1 SSHAT, CDR2 FNYEAQ (reference sequence).

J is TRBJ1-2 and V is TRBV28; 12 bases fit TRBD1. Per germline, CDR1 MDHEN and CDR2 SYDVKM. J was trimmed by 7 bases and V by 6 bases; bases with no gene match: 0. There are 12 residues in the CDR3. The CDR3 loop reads CASRGQGAGYTF. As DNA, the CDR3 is TGTGCCAGCAGGGGACAGGGGGCTGGCTACACCTTC.

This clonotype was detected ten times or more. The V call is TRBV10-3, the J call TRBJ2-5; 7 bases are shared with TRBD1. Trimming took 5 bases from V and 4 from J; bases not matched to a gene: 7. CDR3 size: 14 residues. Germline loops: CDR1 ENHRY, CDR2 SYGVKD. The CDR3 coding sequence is TGTGCCATCAGTAGACAGGGAGAGGGAGAGACCCAGTACTTC. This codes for CAISRQGEGETQYF.

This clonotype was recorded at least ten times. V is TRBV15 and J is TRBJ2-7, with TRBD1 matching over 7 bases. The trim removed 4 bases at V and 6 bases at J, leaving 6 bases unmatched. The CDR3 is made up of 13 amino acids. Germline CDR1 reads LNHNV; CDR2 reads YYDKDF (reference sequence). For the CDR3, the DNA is TGTGCCACCAGCATACGGGGACAGTTCGAGCAGTACTTC. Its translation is CATSIRGQFEQYF.

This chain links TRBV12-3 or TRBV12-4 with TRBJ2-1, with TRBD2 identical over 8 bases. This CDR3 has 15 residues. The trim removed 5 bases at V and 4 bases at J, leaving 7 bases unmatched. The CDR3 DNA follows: TGTGCCAGCAGTCCTGCTGGCGGGGGGTACAATGAGCAGTTCTTC. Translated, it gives CASSPAGGGYNEQFF.